One and the same sample provided the 5 T cell receptor beta chains below, sequenced in a study of blood T cell repertoires in COVID-19. This table comes from immunoSEQ multiplex PCR, and its TCRdb copy is limited to in-frame clones, with some not included. The sample records roughly 150,000 clones, roughly 80% being singletons. Source material: peripheral blood. The source of these receptors is a man between 60 and 75 years old with acute or convalescent COVID-19.

The V gene is TRBV6-5, the J gene TRBJ1-4; unclear D gene. Trimming pared 0 bases from V and 7 bases from J, leaving 12 bases between. The CDR3 has 15 amino acids. Germline CDR1 is MNHEY and CDR2 is SVGAGI. In DNA form, the CDR3 reads TGTGCCAGCAGTTACTCTCCCGGGGTTGGTGAAAAACTGTTTTTT. This gives the protein CASSYSPGVGEKLFF.

The J gene is TRBJ2-1, the V gene TRBV6-5, with 8 bases fitting TRBD2. Looked up from germline, CDR1 is MNHEY and CDR2 is SVGAGI. The CDR3 has 11 residues. Unmatched junction bases numbered 3, after V lost 6 bases and J lost 11 bases. In nucleotides, the CDR3 is TGTGCCAGCAGCATTAGCGGGAAGCAGTTCTTC. Residues: CASSISGKQFF.

The V call is TRBV24-1, the J call TRBJ2-3; 8 bases agree with TRBD1. The CDR3 is made up of 19 amino acids. V lost 0 bases, J lost 6 bases, and 16 bases stayed unmatched. CDR1 and CDR2 (germline): KGHDR, SFDVKD. The CDR3 region has the DNA TGTGCCACCAGTGATTTGACCCGGCAGGGGGCCCACCTTTGGGATACGCAGTATTTT. This sequence encodes CATSDLTRQGAHLWDTQYF.

This clone was seen a few times. CDR3 in amino acids: CASSEIGGNQPQHF. The CDR3 DNA reads as TGCGCCAGCAGTGAGATCGGAGGCAATCAGCCCCAGCATTTT. This sequence joins TRBV10-2 and TRBJ1-5; the D is unclear. Trimming pared 2 bases from V and 2 bases from J, leaving 7 bases between. From germline, CDR1 is WSHSY and CDR2 SAAADI. This CDR3 is 14 amino acids long.

The V call is TRBV10-1, the J call TRBJ1-1; D is unresolved. The ends were cut back, 5 bases at V and 2 bases at J, with 12 bases in the middle. The CDR3 spans 14 residues. Germline V gene sequence: CDR1 WNHNN, CDR2 SYGVQD (reference sequence). The CDR3 bases are TGCGCCAGCAGTAATGCCAGGTTCAACACTGAAGCTTTCTTT. Amino acid sequence: CASSNARFNTEAFF.